This TCR beta chain emerged from a study of blood T cell repertoires in COVID-19. Turning to the study itself: Italy, Spain and the United States were the sources of the convalescent and acute COVID-19 samples. T cells, B-cell-depleted T cells, or PBMCs provided the cDNA or gDNA that served as material.

Methods used by the authors: Using reference gene primer amplification, nucleated cell counts were estimated. Method: immunoSEQ multiplex PCR; TCRdb's copy keeps in-frame clones and lacks some. The V and J calls and clone size are taken from that table; D and trimming were inferred from the DNA. This sample yields around 73,000 clones, of which more than 65% are seen a single time; around 27% belongs to the top ten. The CDR3 extends over 15 amino acids. V dropped 1 base and J dropped 3 bases, with 13 bases sitting between them. The germline gives CDR1 SGHRS, CDR2 YFSETQ. The clonotype was recovered from a human donor in a cohort sampled during active COVID-19. The specimen sequenced was peripheral blood. The chain recombines TRBV5-1 with TRBJ2-5, with D maybe TRBD1 (5 bases). CDR3 region: CASSLRPVGEETQYF. Written as DNA, the CDR3 is TGCGCCAGCAGCTTGCGACCGGTAGGGGAAGAGACCCAGTACTTC.